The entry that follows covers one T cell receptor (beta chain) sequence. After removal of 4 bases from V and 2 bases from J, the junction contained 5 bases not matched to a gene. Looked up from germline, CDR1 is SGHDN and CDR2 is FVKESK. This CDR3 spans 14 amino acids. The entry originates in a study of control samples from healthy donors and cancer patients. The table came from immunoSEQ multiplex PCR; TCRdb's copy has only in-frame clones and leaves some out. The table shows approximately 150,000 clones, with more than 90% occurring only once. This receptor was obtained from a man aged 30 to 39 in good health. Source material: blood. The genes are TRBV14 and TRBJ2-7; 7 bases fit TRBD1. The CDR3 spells CASSLPGQPYEQYF. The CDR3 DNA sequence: TGTGCCAGCAGCCTTCCGGGACAGCCCTACGAGCAGTACTTC. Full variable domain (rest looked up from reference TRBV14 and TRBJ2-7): EAGVTQFPSHSVIEKGQTVTLRCDPISGHDNLYWYRRVMGKEIKFLLHFVKESKQDESGMPNNRFLAERTGGTYSTLKVQPAELEDSGVYFCASSLPGQPYEQYFGPGTRLTVT.